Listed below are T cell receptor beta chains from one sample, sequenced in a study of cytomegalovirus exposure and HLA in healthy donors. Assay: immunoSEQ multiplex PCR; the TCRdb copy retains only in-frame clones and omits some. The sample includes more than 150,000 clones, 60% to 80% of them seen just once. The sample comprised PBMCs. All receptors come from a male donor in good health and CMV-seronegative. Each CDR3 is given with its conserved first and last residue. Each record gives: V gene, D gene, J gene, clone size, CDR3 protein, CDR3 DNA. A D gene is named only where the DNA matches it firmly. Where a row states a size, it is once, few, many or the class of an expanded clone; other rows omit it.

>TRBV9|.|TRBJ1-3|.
CASSVGRSSAGNTIYF
TGTGCCAGCAGCGTTGGGAGATCTTCGGCTGGAAACACCATATATTTT
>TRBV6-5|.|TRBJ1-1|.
CASSYSGGIAEAFF
TGTGCCAGCAGTTACTCAGGAGGGATCGCTGAAGCTTTCTTT
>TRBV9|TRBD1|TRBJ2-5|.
CASSAGQGQETQYF
TGTGCCAGCAGCGCCGGACAGGGGCAAGAGACCCAGTACTTC
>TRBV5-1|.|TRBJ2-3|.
CASSLSTAGKNTDTQYF
TGCGCCAGCAGCTTGAGTACGGCAGGCAAAAACACAGATACGCAGTATTTT
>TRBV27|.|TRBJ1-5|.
CASSPPDSGPQHF
TGTGCCAGCAGTCCGCCGGACTCAGGACCCCAGCATTTT
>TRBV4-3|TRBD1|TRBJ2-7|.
CASSQSQGAAYEQYF
TGCGCCAGCAGCCAAAGCCAGGGGGCAGCGTACGAGCAGTACTTC
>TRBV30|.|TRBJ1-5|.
CAWSGRSEQPQHF
TGTGCCTGGAGTGGGAGGTCCGAACAGCCCCAGCATTTT
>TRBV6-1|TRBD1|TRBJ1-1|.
CAAWDRGLNTEAFF
TGTGCCGCATGGGACAGGGGGTTAAACACTGAAGCTTTCTTT
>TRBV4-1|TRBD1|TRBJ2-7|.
CASSRRQGTYEQYF
TGCGCCAGCAGCCGAAGACAGGGTACCTACGAGCAGTACTTC
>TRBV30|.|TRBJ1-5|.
CAWTGGGNQPQHF
TGTGCCTGGACGGGAGGGGGCAATCAGCCCCAGCATTTT
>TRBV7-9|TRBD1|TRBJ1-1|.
CASSLRQGVTEAFF
TGTGCCAGCAGCTTAAGGCAGGGGGTCACTGAAGCTTTCTTT
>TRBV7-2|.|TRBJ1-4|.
CASSLGEGMNEKLFF
TGTGCCAGCAGCTTAGGGGAGGGAATGAATGAAAAACTGTTTTTT
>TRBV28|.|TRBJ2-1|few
CASKGADPYNEQFF
TGTGCCAGCAAAGGGGCGGACCCCTACAATGAGCAGTTCTTC
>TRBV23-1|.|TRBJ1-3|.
CASSLGSTGNTIYF
TGCGCCAGCAGTCTCGGGTCGACTGGAAACACCATATATTTT
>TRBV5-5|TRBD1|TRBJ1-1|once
CASSYTGGPNSEAFF
TGTGCCAGCAGCTATACAGGGGGCCCCAATAGTGAAGCTTTCTTT
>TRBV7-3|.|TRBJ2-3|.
CASSLSRGESTTQYF
TGTGCCAGCAGCTTAAGCAGGGGCGAAAGCACGACGCAGTATTTT
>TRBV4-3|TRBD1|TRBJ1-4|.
CASSQDPAGQGDEKLFF
TGCGCCAGCAGCCAAGATCCCGCCGGACAGGGGGATGAAAAACTGTTTTTT
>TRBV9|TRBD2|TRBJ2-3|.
CASSVGLAGGQRTDTQYF
TGTGCCAGCAGCGTAGGTCTAGCGGGGGGGCAAAGGACAGATACGCAGTATTTT
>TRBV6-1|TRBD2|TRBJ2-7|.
CASRLAGLTYEQYF
TGTGCCAGCAGACTAGCGGGACTGACCTACGAGCAGTACTTC